This TCR beta chain derives from a study of T-cell memory formation after mild COVID-19. This clonotype was counted a few times. V gave up 4 bases and J gave up 2 bases; unmatched junction bases: 4. The CDR3 sequence is 15 residues long. Looked up from germline, CDR1 is SGHRS and CDR2 is YFSETQ. From the 5' RACE reads, TCRdb called clonotypes with MiXCR, one entry per CDR3 protein. The table includes about 140,000 distinct CDR3 sequences, more than 14% detected once. This TCR derives from an adult woman who had mild COVID-19 (a few samples of this study predate the infection). Cell type and time point are not known. The source material was PBMCs or a T cell subset sorted from them (not recorded which). This chain links TRBV5-1 with TRBJ2-3; the match to TRBD2 covers 10 bases. DNA of the CDR3: TGCGCCAGCAGCAGAGCGGGGGGGGTCACAGATACGCAGTATTTT. Translated, it gives CASSRAGGVTDTQYF.